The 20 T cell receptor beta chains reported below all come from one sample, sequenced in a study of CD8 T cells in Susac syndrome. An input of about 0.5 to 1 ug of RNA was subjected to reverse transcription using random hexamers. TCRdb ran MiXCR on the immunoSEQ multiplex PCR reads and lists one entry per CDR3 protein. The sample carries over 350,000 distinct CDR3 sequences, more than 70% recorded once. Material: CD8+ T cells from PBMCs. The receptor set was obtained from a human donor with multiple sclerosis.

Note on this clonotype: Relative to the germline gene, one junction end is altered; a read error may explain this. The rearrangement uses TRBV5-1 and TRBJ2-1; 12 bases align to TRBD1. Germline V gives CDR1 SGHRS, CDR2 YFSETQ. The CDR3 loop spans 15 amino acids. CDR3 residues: CAGSHPGQGAIEQFF. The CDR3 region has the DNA TGCGCCGGCAGCCATCCGGGACAGGGGGCCATTGAGCAGTTCTTC.

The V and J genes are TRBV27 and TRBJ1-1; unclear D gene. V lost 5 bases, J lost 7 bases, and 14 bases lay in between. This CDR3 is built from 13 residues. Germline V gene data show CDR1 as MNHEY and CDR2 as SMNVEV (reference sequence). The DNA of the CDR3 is TGTGCCAGCAGTCCCTCCGGGAGCGGTGAAGCTTTCTTT. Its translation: CASSPSGSGEAFF.

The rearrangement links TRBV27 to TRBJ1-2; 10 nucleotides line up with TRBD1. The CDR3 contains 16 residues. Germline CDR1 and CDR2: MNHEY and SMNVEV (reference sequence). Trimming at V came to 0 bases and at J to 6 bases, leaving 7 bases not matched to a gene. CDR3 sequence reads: CASSLSGQGKGNGYTF. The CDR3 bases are TGTGCCAGCAGTTTATCGGGACAGGGGAAGGGAAATGGCTACACCTTC.

CDR3 nucleotide sequence: TGCGCCAGCAGCCAAGATAAAGGTGGATCACCCCTCCACTTT. Its protein is CASSQDKGGSPLHF. J is TRBJ1-6 and V is TRBV4-1; D is undetermined. Looked up from germline, CDR1 is MGHRA and CDR2 is YSYEKL. This CDR3 is 14 amino acids long. V was shortened by 0 bases and J by 10 bases, with 10 bases between the two germline ends.

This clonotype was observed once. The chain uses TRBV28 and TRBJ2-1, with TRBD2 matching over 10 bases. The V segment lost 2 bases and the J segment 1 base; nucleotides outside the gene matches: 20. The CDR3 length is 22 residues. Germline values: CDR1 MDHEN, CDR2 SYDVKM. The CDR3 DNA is TGTGCCAGCAGTTTAGGTGGAAATGGACTAGCGGACTCTTCTTTTTCCTACAATGAGCAGTTCTTC. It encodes CASSLGGNGLADSSFSYNEQFF.

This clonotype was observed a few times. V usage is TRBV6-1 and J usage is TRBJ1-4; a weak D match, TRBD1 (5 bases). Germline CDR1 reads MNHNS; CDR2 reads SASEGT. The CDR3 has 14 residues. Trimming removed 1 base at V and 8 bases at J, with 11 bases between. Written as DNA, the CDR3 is TGTGCCAGCAGTGAAGACGCCAGGGACGAAAAACTGTTTTTT. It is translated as CASSEDARDEKLFF.

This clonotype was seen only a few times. The CDR3 DNA follows: TGTGCCAGCAGTTTCTCCCGCACTACTAGCGGGAATATCTACGAGCAGTACTTC. Its translation is CASSFSRTTSGNIYEQYF. The rearrangement links TRBV28 to TRBJ2-7, with TRBD2 matching 10 bases. Unmatched junction bases numbered 14, after V lost 3 bases and J lost 3 bases. The CDR3 is 18 amino acids. Germline-derived CDR1 and CDR2 are MDHEN and SYDVKM.

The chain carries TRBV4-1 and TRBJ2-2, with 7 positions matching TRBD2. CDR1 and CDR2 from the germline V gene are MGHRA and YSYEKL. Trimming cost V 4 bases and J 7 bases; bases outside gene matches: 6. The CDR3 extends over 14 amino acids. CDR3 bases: TGCGCCAGCAGCCCGTACGGGGAGGGCGGGGAGCTGTTTTTT. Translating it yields CASSPYGEGGELFF.

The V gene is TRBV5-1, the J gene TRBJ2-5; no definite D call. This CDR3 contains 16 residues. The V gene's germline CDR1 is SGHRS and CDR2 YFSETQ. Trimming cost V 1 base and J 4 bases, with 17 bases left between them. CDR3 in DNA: TGCGCCAGCAGCTTGATCCTCGGACCTCCCGGAGAGACCCAGTACTTC. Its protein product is CASSLILGPPGETQYF.

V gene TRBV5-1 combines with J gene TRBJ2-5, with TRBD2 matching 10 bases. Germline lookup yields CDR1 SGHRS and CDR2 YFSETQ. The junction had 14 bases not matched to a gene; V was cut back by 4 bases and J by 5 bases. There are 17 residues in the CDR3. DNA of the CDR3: TGCGCCAGCAGCCCCCCGTACCCTAGCGGGGGCGTGGAGACCCAGTACTTC. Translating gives CASSPPYPSGGVETQYF.

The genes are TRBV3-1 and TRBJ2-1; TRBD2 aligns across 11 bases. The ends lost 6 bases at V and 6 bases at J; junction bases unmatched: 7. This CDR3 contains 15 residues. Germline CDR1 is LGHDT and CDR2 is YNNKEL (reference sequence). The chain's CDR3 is CASRGSSGRFNEQFF. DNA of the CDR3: TGTGCCAGCAGGGGGTCTAGCGGGAGGTTCAATGAGCAGTTCTTC.

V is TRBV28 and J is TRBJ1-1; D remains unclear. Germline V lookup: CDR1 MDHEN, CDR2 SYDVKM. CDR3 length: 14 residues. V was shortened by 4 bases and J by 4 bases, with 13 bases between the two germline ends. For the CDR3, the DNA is TGTGCCAGCAGTTCAGATCCCGGCGGCACTGAAGCTTTCTTT. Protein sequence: CASSSDPGGTEAFF.

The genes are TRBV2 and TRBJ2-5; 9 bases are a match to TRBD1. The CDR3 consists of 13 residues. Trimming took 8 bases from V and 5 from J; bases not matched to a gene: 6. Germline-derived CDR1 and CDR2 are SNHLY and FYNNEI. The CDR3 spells CASLGQGTETQYF. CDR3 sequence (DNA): TGTGCCAGCCTCGGACAGGGGACCGAGACCCAGTACTTC.

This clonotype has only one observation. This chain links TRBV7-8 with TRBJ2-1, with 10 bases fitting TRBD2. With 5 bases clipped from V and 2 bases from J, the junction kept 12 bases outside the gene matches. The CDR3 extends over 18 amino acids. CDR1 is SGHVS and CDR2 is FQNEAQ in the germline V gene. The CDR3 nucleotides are TGTGCCAGCAGCCCGACACCTCCCGGGACTAGCGCCTACAATGAGCAGTTCTTC. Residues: CASSPTPPGTSAYNEQFF.

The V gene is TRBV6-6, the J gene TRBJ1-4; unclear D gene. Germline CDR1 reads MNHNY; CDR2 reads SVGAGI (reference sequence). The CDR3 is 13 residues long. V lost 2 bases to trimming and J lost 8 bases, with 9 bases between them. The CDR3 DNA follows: TGTGCCAGCAGTTACACGAAACAGGAAAAACTGTTTTTT. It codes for CASSYTKQEKLFF.

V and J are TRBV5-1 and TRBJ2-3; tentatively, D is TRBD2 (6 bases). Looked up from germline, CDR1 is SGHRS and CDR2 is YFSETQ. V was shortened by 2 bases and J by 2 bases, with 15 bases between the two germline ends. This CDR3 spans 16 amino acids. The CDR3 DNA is TGCGCCAGCAGCTTATTGGAGGGAGGAGACACAGATACGCAGTATTTT. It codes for CASSLLEGGDTDTQYF.

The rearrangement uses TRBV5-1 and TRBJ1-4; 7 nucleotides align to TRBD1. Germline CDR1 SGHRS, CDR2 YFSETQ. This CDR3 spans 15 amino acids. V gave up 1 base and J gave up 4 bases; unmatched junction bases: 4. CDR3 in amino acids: CASSLRGPGNEKLFF. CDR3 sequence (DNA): TGCGCCAGCAGCTTGAGGGGGCCCGGTAATGAAAAACTGTTTTTT.

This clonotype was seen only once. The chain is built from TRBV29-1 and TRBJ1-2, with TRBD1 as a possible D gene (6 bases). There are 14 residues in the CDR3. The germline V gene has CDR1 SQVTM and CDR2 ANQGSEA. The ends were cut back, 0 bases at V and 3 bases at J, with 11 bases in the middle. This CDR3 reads CSVEDLRTDYGYTF. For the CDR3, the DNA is TGCAGCGTTGAAGATCTCAGGACAGACTATGGCTACACCTTC.

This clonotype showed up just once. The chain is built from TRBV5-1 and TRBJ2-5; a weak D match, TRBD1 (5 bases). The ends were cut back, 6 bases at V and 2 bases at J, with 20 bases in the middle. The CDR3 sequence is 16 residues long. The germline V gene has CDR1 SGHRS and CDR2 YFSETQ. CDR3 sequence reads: CASTAGIPAAQETQYF. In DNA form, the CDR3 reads TGCGCCAGCACCGCAGGGATTCCCGCGGCACAAGAGACCCAGTACTTC.

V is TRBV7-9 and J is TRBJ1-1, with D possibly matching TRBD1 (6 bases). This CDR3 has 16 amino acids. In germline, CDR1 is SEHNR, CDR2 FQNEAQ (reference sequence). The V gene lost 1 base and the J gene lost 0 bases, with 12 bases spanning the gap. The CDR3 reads CASSLDPGGLNTEAFF. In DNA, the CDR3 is TGTGCCAGCAGCTTAGATCCCGGGGGGCTGAACACTGAAGCTTTCTTT. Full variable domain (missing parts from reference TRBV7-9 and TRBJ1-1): DTGVSQNPRHKITKRGQNVTFRCDPISEHNRLYWYRQTLGQGPEFLTYFQNEAQLEKSRLLSDRFSAERPKGSFSTLEIQRTEQGDSAMYLCASSLDPGGLNTEAFFGQGTRLTVV.